The present TCR beta chain was sequenced within a study of shared clonotypes between healthy human individuals. The donors, all of them Caucasian adults, lived in Nashville, Tennessee. The team ran DNA from unsorted PBMCs on ten immunoSEQ deep assay plates for sequencing. Profiling relied on immunoSEQ multiplex PCR, and the TCRdb table lists in-frame clones only, not all of them. The data contain some 470,000 clones, 75% to 85% of them singletons. The CDR3 contains 13 residues. V dropped 5 bases and J dropped 4; count of bases not matched to a gene: 2. The V gene's germline CDR1 is KGHSH and CDR2 LQKENI. This clone was counted a few times.

The genes are TRBV18 and TRBJ2-1, with 7 nucleotides matching TRBD1. Sample: PBMCs. The source of this sequence is a woman aged 40 to 50 in good health. Some clones in this sample may be carry-over from other donors' samples. This CDR3 is CASSGQEYNEQFF. CDR3 DNA: TGTGCCAGCTCAGGACAGGAGTACAATGAGCAGTTCTTC.